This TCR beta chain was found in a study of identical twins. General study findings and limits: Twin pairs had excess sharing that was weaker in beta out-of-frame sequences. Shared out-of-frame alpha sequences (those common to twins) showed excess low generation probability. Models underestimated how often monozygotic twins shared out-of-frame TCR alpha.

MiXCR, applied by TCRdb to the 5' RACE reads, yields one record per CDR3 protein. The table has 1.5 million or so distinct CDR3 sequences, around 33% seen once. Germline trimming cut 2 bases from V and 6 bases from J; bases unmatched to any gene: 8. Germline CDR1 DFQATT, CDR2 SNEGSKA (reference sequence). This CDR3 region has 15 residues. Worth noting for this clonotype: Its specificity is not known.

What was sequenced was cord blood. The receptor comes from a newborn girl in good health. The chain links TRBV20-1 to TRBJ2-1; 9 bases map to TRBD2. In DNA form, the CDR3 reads TGCAGTGCTAGAAACCAGCGGGAGGTACGCAATGAGCAGTTCTTC. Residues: CSARNQREVRNEQFF.